The text below deals with one T cell receptor beta chain. Its antigen is currently unknown. The authors sorted CD4+ and CD8+ T cells from PBMCs. The sample originates from a study of CD8+ T cells in alopecia areata. Study-level points and caveats: Possibly because of HLA-related factors, TCR sharing was less clear across patients than in mice. Especially in alopecia totalis/universalis, lesional scalp showed greater clonality than normal scalp did.

The CDR3 runs 15 residues. Germline values: CDR1 MNHEY, CDR2 SVGAGI. V gave up 6 bases and J gave up 5 bases; unmatched junction bases: 7. Following RNA extraction, reverse transcription yielded cDNA that acted as the sequencing template. Sequenced by immunoSEQ multiplex PCR; TCRdb stores in-frame clones only, minus some. The sample lists about 150,000 clones, 50% to 65% occurring once. The clonotype originates from a human donor in good health. The sequenced sample was CD4+ T cells sorted from blood. The chain uses TRBV6-5 and TRBJ2-5; 12 nucleotides line up with TRBD2. The CDR3 here is CASRKSGLAGETQYF. Written as DNA, the CDR3 is TGTGCCAGCAGAAAGTCGGGACTAGCGGGCGAGACCCAGTACTTC.